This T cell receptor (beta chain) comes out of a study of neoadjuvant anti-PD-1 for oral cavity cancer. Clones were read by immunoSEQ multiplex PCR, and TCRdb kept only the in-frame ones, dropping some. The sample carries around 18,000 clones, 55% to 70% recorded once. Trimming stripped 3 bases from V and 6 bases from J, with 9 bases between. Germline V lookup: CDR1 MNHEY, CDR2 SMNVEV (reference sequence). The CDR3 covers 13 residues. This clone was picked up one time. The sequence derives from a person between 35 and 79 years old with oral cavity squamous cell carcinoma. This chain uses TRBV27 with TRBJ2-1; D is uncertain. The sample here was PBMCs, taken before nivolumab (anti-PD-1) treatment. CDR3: CASSFGFGNEQFF. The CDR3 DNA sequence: TGTGCCAGCAGTTTTGGTTTCGGCAATGAGCAGTTCTTC.